Here is one T cell receptor (beta chain) with its context. Its specificity is not known. The entry originates in a study of T-cell reconstitution after alpha-beta-depleted transplantation in children. Preparing the TCRbeta library involved the use of unique molecular identifiers. TCRdb ran MiXCR on the PCR reads and lists one entry per CDR3 protein. The table includes 670,000 or so distinct CDR3 sequences, about an eighth detected once. General observations from the study: As was reported, about two months after transplant, alpha-beta T cells came from several hundred expanded graft clones. Newly generated T cells supplied most T-cell counts and diversity one year post-transplant.

The sequence came from a girl aged 2 to 9 with congenital amegakaryocytic thrombocytopenia, due to receive a stem cell transplant. The sequenced sample was PBMCs, obtained before TCRalphabeta/CD19-depleted stem cell transplant.

CDR3 nucleotides: TGCAGTGCTAGTCCCGACTACCTTTCTGGGGCCAACGTCCTGACTTTC. It encodes CSASPDYLSGANVLTF. The chain combines TRBV20-1 with TRBJ2-6; D possibly corresponds to TRBD2 (5 bases). Germline V gene lookup returns CDR1 DFQATT and CDR2 SNEGSKA (reference sequence). Deletions cut 3 bases from V and 1 base from J, with 13 bases between. The CDR3 totals 16 residues.